The entry below describes one T cell receptor beta chain. The sample comes from a study of control samples from healthy donors and cancer patients. Assay: immunoSEQ multiplex PCR; the TCRdb copy retains only in-frame clones and omits some. Among about 120,000 clones listed, 93% were seen once. The source of this sequence is a man aged 30-40 years in good health. Specimen: blood.

CDR3 amino acids: CASSPTGGHGYTF. In DNA form, the CDR3 reads TGTGCCAGCAGTCCCACAGGGGGCCATGGCTACACCTTC. The V and J genes are TRBV6-5 and TRBJ1-2; 9 positions agree with TRBD1. The germline V gene has CDR1 MNHEY and CDR2 SVGAGI. The ends lost 5 bases at V and 6 bases at J; junction bases unmatched: 4. This CDR3 contains 13 residues.